This T cell receptor (gamma chain) was sequenced in a study of gamma-delta T cells after stem cell transplantation. CDR1 and CDR2 from the germline V gene are GITISATS and ISYDGTV (reference sequence). The CDR3 length is 16 residues. TCRdb re-called the RT-PCR reads via CATT. The repertoire consists of around 700 gamma-chain clones, with 11% occurring once and the leading ten covering less than 50%. This clone was picked up a small number of times. A much larger clonotype is one base distant, so this may be a read error. This clonotype was obtained from a human donor. It is not recorded whose cells these are; they may come from a transplant donor. Material: gamma-delta T cells. This chain links TRGV9 with TRGJP. The CDR3 reads CALWGVKELGKKIKVF. The CDR3, as DNA: TGTGCCTTGTGGGGGGTGAAAGAGTTGGGCAAAAAAATCAAGGTATTT.